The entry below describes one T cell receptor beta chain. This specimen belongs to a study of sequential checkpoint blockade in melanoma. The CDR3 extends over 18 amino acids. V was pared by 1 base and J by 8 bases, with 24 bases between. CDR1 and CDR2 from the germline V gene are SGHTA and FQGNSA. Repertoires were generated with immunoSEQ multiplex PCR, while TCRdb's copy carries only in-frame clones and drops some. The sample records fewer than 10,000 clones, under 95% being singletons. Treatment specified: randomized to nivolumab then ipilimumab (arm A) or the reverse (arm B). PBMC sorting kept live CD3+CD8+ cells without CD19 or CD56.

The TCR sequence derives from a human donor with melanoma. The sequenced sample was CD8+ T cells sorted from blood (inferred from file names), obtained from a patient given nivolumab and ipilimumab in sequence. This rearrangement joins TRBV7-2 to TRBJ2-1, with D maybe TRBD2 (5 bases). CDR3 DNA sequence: TGTGCCAGCAGCTTAGACCCCGCCGTAATGGGAGAGATGGATGAGCAGTTCTTC. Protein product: CASSLDPAVMGEMDEQFF.